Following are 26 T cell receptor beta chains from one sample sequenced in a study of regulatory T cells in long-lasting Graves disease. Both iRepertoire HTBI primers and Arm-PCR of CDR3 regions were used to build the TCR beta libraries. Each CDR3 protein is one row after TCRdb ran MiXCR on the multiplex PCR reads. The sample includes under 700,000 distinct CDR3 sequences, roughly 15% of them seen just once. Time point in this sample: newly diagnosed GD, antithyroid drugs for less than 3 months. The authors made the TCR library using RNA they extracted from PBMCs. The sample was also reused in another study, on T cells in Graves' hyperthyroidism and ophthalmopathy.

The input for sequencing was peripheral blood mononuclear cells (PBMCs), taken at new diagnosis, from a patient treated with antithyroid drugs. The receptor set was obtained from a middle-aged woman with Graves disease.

DNA for the CDR3: TGTGCCAGCAGCTTAGCCCGGTCTACGAGCTCCTACGAGCAGTACTTC. It translates to CASSLARSTSSYEQYF. J is TRBJ2-7 and V is TRBV7-9; no firm D call. The CDR3 runs to 16 residues. Germline assignment: CDR1 SEHNR and CDR2 FQNEAQ (reference sequence). V lost 0 bases to trimming and J lost 0 bases, with 12 bases between them.

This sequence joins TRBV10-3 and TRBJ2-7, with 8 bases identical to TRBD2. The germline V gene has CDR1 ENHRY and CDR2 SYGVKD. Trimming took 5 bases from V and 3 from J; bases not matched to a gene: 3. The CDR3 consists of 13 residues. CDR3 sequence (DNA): TGTGCCATCAGTACTGCGGGGGGCTACGAGCAGTACTTC. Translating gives CAISTAGGYEQYF.

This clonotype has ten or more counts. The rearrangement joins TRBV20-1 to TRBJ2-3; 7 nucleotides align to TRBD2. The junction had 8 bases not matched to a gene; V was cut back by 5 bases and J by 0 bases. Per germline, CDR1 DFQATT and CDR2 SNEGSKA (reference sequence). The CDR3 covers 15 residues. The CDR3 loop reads CSASPGGLSTDTQYF. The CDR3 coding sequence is TGCAGTGCTTCCCCCGGGGGGTTGAGCACAGATACGCAGTATTTT.

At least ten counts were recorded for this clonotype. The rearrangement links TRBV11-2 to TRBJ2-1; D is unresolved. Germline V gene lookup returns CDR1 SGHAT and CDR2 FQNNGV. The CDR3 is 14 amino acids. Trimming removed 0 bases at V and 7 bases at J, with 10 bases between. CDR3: CASSLDRSFNEQFF. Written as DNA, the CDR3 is TGTGCCAGCAGCTTAGATCGTAGTTTTAATGAGCAGTTCTTC.

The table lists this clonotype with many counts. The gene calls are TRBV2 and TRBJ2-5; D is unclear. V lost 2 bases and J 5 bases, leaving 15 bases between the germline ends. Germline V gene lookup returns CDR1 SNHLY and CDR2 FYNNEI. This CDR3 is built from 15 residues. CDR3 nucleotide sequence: TGTGCCAGCAGTGAATCGGTAGGCGGCTCGGAGACCCAGTACTTC. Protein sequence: CASSESVGGSETQYF.

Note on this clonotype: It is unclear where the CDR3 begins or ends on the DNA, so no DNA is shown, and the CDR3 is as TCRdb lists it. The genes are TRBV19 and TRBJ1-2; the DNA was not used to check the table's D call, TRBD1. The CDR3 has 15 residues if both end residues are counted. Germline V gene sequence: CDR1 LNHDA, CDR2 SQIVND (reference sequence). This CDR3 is CATQYRTGGIYGCTF.

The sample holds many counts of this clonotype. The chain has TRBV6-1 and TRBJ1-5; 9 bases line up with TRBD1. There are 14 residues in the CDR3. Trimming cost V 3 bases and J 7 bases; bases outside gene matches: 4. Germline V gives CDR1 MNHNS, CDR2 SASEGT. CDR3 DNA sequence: TGTGCCAGCAGTGAGGGGACAGGGTTACAGCCCCAGCATTTT. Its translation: CASSEGTGLQPQHF.

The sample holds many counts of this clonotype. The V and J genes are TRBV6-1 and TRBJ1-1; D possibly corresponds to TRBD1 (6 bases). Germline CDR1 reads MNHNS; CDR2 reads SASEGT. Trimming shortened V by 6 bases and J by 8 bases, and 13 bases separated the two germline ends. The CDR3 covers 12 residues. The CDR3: CASRIPTGEAFF. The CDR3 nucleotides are TGTGCCAGCAGGATCCCAACAGGGGAAGCTTTCTTT.

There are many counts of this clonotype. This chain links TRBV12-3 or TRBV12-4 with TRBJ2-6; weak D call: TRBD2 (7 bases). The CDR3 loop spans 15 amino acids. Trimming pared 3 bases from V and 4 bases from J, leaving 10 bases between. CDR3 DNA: TGTGCCAGCAGTTTCGGGGGGCTCGGGGCCAACGTCCTGACTTTC. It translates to CASSFGGLGANVLTF.

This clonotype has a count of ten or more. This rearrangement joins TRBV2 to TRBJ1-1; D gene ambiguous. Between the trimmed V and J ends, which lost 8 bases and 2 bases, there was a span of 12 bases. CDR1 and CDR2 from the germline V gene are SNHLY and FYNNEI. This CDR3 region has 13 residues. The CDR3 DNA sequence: TGTGCCAGCGGCAGAGACGACAACACTGAAGCTTTCTTT. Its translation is CASGRDDNTEAFF.

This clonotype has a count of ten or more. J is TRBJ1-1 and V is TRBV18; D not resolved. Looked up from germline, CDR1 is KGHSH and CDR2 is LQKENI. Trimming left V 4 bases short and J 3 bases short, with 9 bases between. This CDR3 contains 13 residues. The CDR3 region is CASSLHRDTEAFF. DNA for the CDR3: TGTGCCAGCTCACTGCACCGGGACACTGAAGCTTTCTTT.

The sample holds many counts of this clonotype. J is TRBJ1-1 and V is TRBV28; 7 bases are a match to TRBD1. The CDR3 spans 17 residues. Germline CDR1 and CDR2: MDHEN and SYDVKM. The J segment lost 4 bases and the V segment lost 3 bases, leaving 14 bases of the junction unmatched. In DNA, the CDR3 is TGTGCCAGCAGTTTGCCCGCAGGGGGGGGCTGGGTCACTGAAGCTTTCTTT. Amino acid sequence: CASSLPAGGGWVTEAFF.

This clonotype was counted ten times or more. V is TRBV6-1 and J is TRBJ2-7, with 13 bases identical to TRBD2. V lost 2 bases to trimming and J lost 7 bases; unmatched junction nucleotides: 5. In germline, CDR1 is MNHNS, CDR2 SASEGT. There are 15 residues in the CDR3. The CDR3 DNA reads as TGTGCCAGCAGTGAAACGGGACTAGCGGGGTGGGAGCAGTACTTC. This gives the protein CASSETGLAGWEQYF.

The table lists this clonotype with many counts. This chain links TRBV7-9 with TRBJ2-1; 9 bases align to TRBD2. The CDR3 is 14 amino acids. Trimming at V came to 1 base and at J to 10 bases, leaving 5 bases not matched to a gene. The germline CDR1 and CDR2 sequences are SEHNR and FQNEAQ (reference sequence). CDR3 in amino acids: CASSLGGLASEQFF. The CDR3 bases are TGTGCCAGCAGCTTAGGGGGACTAGCATCGGAGCAGTTCTTC. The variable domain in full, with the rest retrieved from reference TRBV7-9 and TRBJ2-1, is DTGVSQNPRHKITKRGQNVTFRCDPISEHNRLYWYRQTLGQGPEFLTYFQNEAQLEKSRLLSDRFSAERPKGSFSTLEIQRTEQGDSAMYLCASSLGGLASEQFFGPGTRLTVL.

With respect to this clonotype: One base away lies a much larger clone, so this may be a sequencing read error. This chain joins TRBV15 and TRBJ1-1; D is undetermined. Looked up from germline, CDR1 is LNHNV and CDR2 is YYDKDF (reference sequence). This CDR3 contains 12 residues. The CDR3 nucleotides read TGTGCCACCAGCGCGAGACTCACTGGAGCTTTCTTT. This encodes CATSARLTGAFF.

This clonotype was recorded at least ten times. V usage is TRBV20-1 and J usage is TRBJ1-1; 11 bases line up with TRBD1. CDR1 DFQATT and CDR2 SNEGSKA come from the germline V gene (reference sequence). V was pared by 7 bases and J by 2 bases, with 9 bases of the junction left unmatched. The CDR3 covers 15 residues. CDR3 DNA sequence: TGCAGTGTCCGGACAGGGGGCGATTATAACACTGAAGCTTTCTTT. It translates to CSVRTGGDYNTEAFF.

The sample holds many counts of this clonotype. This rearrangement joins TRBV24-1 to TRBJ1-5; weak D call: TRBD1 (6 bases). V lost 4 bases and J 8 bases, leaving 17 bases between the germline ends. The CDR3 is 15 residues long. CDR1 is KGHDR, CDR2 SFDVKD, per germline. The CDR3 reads CATSDSLGGGEPQHF. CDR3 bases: TGTGCCACCAGTGACTCGCTCGGGGGCGGTGAGCCCCAGCATTTT.

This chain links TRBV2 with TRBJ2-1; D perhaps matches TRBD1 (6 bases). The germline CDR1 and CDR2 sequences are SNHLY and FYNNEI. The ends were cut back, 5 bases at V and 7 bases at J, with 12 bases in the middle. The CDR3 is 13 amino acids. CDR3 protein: CASSSDSLNEQFF. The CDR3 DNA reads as TGTGCCAGCAGTTCGGACAGTCTGAATGAGCAGTTCTTC.

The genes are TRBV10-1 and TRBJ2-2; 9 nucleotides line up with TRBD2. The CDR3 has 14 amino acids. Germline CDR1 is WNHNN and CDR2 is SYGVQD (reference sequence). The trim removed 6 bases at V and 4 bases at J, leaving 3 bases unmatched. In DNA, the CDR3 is TGCGCCAGCAGGGCGGGGGGGCCCACCGGGGAGCTGTTTTTT. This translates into CASRAGGPTGELFF.

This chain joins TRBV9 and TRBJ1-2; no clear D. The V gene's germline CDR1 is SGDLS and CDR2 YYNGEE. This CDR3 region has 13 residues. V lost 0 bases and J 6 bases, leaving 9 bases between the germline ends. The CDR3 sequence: CASSVGGSDGYTF. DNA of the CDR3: TGTGCCAGCAGCGTAGGGGGATCCGATGGCTACACCTTC.

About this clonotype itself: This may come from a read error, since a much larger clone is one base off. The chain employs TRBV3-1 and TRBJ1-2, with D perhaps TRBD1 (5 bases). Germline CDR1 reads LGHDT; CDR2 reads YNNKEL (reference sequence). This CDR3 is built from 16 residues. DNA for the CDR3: TGTGCCAGCAGCGGGGACTTTCTGAGGGGTAACTATGTCTACACCTTC. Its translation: CASSGDFLRGNYVYTF.

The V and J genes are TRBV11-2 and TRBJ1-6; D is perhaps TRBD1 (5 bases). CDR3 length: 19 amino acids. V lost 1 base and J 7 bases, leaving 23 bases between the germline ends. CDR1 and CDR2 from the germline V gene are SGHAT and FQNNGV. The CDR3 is CASSLGRLGDVLRNSPLHF. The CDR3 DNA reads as TGTGCCAGCAGCTTAGGAAGGCTGGGGGATGTGCTCCGGAATTCACCCCTCCACTTT.

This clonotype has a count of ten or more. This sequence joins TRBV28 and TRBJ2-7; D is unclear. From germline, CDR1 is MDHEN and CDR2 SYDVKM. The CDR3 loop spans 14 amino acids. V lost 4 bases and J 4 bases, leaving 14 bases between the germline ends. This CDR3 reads CASSWQPQRYEQYF. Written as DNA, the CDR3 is TGTGCCAGCAGTTGGCAGCCTCAACGATACGAGCAGTACTTC.

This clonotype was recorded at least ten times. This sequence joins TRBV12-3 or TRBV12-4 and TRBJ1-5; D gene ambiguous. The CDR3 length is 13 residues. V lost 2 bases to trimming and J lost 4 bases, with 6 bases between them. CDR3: CASSLPPNQPQHF. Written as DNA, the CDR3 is TGTGCCAGCAGTTTACCGCCAAATCAGCCCCAGCATTTT.

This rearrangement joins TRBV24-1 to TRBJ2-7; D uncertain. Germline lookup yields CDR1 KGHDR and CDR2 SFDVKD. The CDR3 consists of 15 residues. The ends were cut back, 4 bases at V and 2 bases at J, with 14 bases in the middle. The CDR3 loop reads CATSDPTENPYEQYF. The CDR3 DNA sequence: TGTGCCACCAGTGACCCTACAGAAAATCCCTACGAGCAGTACTTC.

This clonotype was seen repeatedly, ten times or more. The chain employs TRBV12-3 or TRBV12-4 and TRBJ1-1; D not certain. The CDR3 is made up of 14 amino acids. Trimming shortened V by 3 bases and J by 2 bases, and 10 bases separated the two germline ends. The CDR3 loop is CASSFTTLNTEAFF. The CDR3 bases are TGTGCCAGCAGTTTTACTACCCTCAACACTGAAGCTTTCTTT.